A single T cell receptor (beta chain) is shown here with its context. An amount of RNA that ranged from roughly 0.5 to 1 ug was reverse transcribed with random hexamers. An immunoSEQ multiplex PCR generated amplified TCR beta CDR3 products spanning 54 Vbeta and 13 Jbeta. One entry per CDR3 protein results from TCRdb running MiXCR on the immunoSEQ multiplex PCR reads. The sample includes hundreds of thousands of distinct CDR3 sequences, 93% of them seen just once. These data are taken from a study of CD8 T cells in Susac syndrome. The authors sequenced TCR beta from blood CD8+ and CD4+ T cells. Included as multiple sclerosis controls were treatment-naive patients who had stable or active relapsing-remitting disease. Germline CDR1 is LNHNV and CDR2 is YYDKDF (reference sequence). This CDR3 region has 14 residues. J gave up 2 bases and V 3 bases, and 4 bases lay outside the gene matches.

This clonotype was obtained from a human donor with multiple sclerosis. Sequences were obtained from CD4+ T cells from PBMCs. The V call is TRBV15, the J call TRBJ2-7, with 7 bases lining up with TRBD1. The DNA for the CDR3 is TGTGCCACCAGCAGGTGGACAGGACCCTACGAGCAGTACTTC. This encodes CATSRWTGPYEQYF.